The rows below give T cell receptor beta chains drawn from one sample of a study of cytomegalovirus exposure and HLA in healthy donors. Some clones are missing from TCRdb's copy, which holds only in-frame ones; the method was immunoSEQ multiplex PCR. The sample is made up of around 65,000 clones, and the top ten hold about a sixth of it. Material: PBMCs. These receptors were collected from a boy younger than 18 in good health and CMV-seronegative. CDR3s include the opening cysteine and the closing phenylalanine or tryptophan. D genes are given only for firm matches.

CDR3 protein: CAGSLEGGQETQYF
CDR3 DNA: TGTGCCGGCAGTTTGGAGGGTGGCCAAGAGACCCAGTACTTC
V gene: TRBV27
CDR3 length: 14
J gene: TRBJ2-5
D gene: NA

CDR3 protein: CASSVPLAQGTGELFF
CDR3 DNA: TGTGCCAGCAGCGTCCCTCTAGCCCAGGGGACCGGGGAGCTGTTTTTT
V gene: TRBV5-4
CDR3 length: 16
J gene: TRBJ2-2
D gene: NA

CDR3 protein: CASSFRDILYEQYF
CDR3 DNA: TGTGCCAGCAGCTTCCGGGACATTCTCTACGAGCAGTACTTC
V gene: TRBV13
CDR3 length: 14
J gene: TRBJ2-7
D gene: NA

CDR3 protein: CASLGQGLSYEQYF
CDR3 DNA: TGTGCCAGCCTTGGACAGGGCCTCTCCTACGAGCAGTACTTC
V gene: TRBV2
CDR3 length: 14
J gene: TRBJ2-7
D gene: TRBD1

CDR3 protein: CASSPPRGTGYYEQYF
CDR3 DNA: TGTGCCAGCAGCCCCCCCCGGGGGACAGGGTATTACGAGCAGTACTTC
V gene: TRBV7-6
CDR3 length: 16
J gene: TRBJ2-7
D gene: TRBD1

CDR3 protein: CASSQGVAGGYNEQFF
CDR3 DNA: TGTGCCAGCAGCCAAGGGGTAGCGGGGGGGTACAATGAGCAGTTCTTC
V gene: TRBV4-2
CDR3 length: 16
J gene: TRBJ2-1
D gene: TRBD2

CDR3 protein: CASSGLQGNEQYF
CDR3 DNA: TGTGCCAGCAGCGGATTACAGGGTAACGAGCAGTACTTC
V gene: TRBV9
CDR3 length: 13
J gene: TRBJ2-7
D gene: NA

CDR3 protein: CASSEYGTGDNEKLFF
CDR3 DNA: TGTGCCAGCAGTGAATACGGCACAGGGGATAATGAAAAACTGTTTTTT
V gene: TRBV25-1
CDR3 length: 16
J gene: TRBJ1-4
D gene: TRBD1

CDR3 protein: CASSDSGRGSYEQYF
CDR3 DNA: TGTGCCAGCAGCGACTCTGGAAGGGGGTCCTACGAGCAGTACTTC
V gene: TRBV11-2
CDR3 length: 15
J gene: TRBJ2-7
D gene: NA

CDR3 protein: CASSAHDGTEGAGNTIYF
CDR3 DNA: TGTGCCAGCAGCGCGCATGATGGGACAGAGGGAGCTGGAAACACCATATATTTT
V gene: TRBV9
CDR3 length: 18
J gene: TRBJ1-3
D gene: TRBD1

CDR3 protein: CASSETGGSEKLFF
CDR3 DNA: TGTGCCAGTAGTGAGACAGGGGGCTCCGAAAAACTGTTTTTT
V gene: TRBV19
CDR3 length: 14
J gene: TRBJ1-4
D gene: TRBD1

CDR3 protein: CAISGRDTSNTEAFF
CDR3 DNA: TGTGCCATCAGTGGCCGGGACACCTCGAACACTGAAGCTTTCTTT
V gene: TRBV10-3
CDR3 length: 15
J gene: TRBJ1-1
D gene: NA

CDR3 protein: CASSVDSLVQGGYEQYF
CDR3 DNA: TGTGCCAGCAGCGTAGACTCTCTCGTACAGGGGGGCTACGAGCAGTACTTC
V gene: TRBV9
CDR3 length: 17
J gene: TRBJ2-7
D gene: TRBD1

CDR3 protein: CASSYGGLVNTEAFF
CDR3 DNA: TGTGCCAGCAGTTATGGGGGGTTGGTGAACACTGAAGCTTTCTTT
V gene: TRBV6-5
CDR3 length: 15
J gene: TRBJ1-1
D gene: NA

CDR3 protein: CASSPANVDQPQHF
CDR3 DNA: TGTGCCAGCAGCCCAGCGAATGTGGATCAGCCCCAGCATTTT
V gene: TRBV9
CDR3 length: 14
J gene: TRBJ1-5
D gene: NA

CDR3 protein: CASSLAPARDEQYF
CDR3 DNA: TGTGCCAGCAGCTTGGCCCCGGCGCGGGACGAGCAGTACTTC
V gene: TRBV5-5
CDR3 length: 14
J gene: TRBJ2-7
D gene: NA

CDR3 protein: CASSPTQGDSYGYTF
CDR3 DNA: TGTGCCAGCTCACCTACACAGGGAGATAGCTATGGCTACACCTTC
V gene: TRBV18
CDR3 length: 15
J gene: TRBJ1-2
D gene: NA

CDR3 protein: CASSLGGTGDGYTF
CDR3 DNA: TGCGCCAGCAGCTTGGGGGGGACAGGGGACGGCTACACCTTC
V gene: TRBV5-1
CDR3 length: 14
J gene: TRBJ1-2
D gene: TRBD1

CDR3 protein: CATYREGYEQYF
CDR3 DNA: TGTGCCACCTACAGGGAAGGTTACGAGCAGTACTTC
V gene: TRBV6-1
CDR3 length: 12
J gene: TRBJ2-7
D gene: NA

CDR3 protein: CASSNRGTGGETQYF
CDR3 DNA: TGTGCCAGCAGCAATCGAGGGACAGGGGGAGAGACCCAGTACTTC
V gene: TRBV14
CDR3 length: 15
J gene: TRBJ2-5
D gene: TRBD1

CDR3 protein: CASSFGQGRGYEQYF
CDR3 DNA: TGTGCCAGCAGCTTCGGACAGGGAAGGGGGTACGAGCAGTACTTC
V gene: TRBV5-4
CDR3 length: 15
J gene: TRBJ2-7
D gene: TRBD1

CDR3 protein: CASSLSVTGDQPQHF
CDR3 DNA: TGTGCCAGCAGTTTATCCGTCACAGGGGATCAGCCCCAGCATTTT
V gene: TRBV28
CDR3 length: 15
J gene: TRBJ1-5
D gene: TRBD1

CDR3 protein: CASSRQEPYEQYF
CDR3 DNA: TGTGCCAGCAGTAGACAGGAACCCTACGAGCAGTACTTC
V gene: TRBV6-6
CDR3 length: 13
J gene: TRBJ2-7
D gene: NA

CDR3 protein: CASSELTSPYF
CDR3 DNA: TGTGCCAGCAGTGAGCTTACTTCCCCGTACTTC
V gene: TRBV6-1
CDR3 length: 11
J gene: TRBJ2-5
D gene: NA

CDR3 protein: CASSIVGTGDYGYTF
CDR3 DNA: TGTGCCAGTAGTATAGTCGGGACAGGGGACTATGGCTACACCTTC
V gene: TRBV19
CDR3 length: 15
J gene: TRBJ1-2
D gene: TRBD1

CDR3 protein: CASSYNTGTLRNEQFF
CDR3 DNA: TGTGCCAGCAGTTACAATACCGGGACTCTCCGCAATGAGCAGTTCTTC
V gene: TRBV6-5
CDR3 length: 16
J gene: TRBJ2-1
D gene: NA

CDR3 protein: CASGNSDRGGGANVLTF
CDR3 DNA: TGTGCCAGCGGTAACTCAGACAGGGGTGGTGGGGCCAACGTCCTGACTTTC
V gene: TRBV27
CDR3 length: 17
J gene: TRBJ2-6
D gene: TRBD1

CDR3 protein: CAWSGYQGSQPQHF
CDR3 DNA: TGTGCCTGGAGTGGATATCAGGGGAGCCAGCCCCAGCATTTT
V gene: TRBV30
CDR3 length: 14
J gene: TRBJ1-5
D gene: NA

CDR3 protein: CSVEGGPTQGTRPETQYF
CDR3 DNA: TGCAGCGTTGAAGGAGGCCCTACCCAGGGGACCCGCCCCGAGACCCAGTACTTC
V gene: TRBV29-1
CDR3 length: 18
J gene: TRBJ2-5
D gene: NA

CDR3 protein: CASRFTGQRSGYTF
CDR3 DNA: TGTGCCAGTAGGTTCACAGGGCAAAGGAGTGGCTACACCTTC
V gene: TRBV19
CDR3 length: 14
J gene: TRBJ1-2
D gene: NA

CDR3 protein: CASSYGTRVLF
CDR3 DNA: TGTGCCAGCAGCTACGGGACTAGGGTACTCTTC
V gene: TRBV7-6
CDR3 length: 11
J gene: TRBJ2-1
D gene: TRBD2

CDR3 protein: CASSPYVGAETQYF
CDR3 DNA: TGTGCCAGCAGCCCCTATGTAGGGGCTGAGACCCAGTACTTC
V gene: TRBV9
CDR3 length: 14
J gene: TRBJ2-5
D gene: NA

CDR3 protein: CASTLFRDTEAFF
CDR3 DNA: TGTGCCAGTACCCTCTTCCGGGACACTGAAGCTTTCTTT
V gene: TRBV19
CDR3 length: 13
J gene: TRBJ1-1
D gene: NA

CDR3 protein: CASMRNRVESEAFF
CDR3 DNA: TGTGCCAGCATGAGAAACAGGGTTGAAAGTGAAGCTTTCTTT
V gene: TRBV19
CDR3 length: 14
J gene: TRBJ1-1
D gene: NA

CDR3 protein: CASIAADSNQPQHF
CDR3 DNA: TGTGCCAGCATAGCAGCTGATAGCAATCAGCCCCAGCATTTT
V gene: TRBV6-1
CDR3 length: 14
J gene: TRBJ1-5
D gene: NA

CDR3 protein: CASSYITGELFF
CDR3 DNA: TGTGCCAGCAGTTATATAACCGGGGAGCTGTTTTTT
V gene: TRBV6-5
CDR3 length: 12
J gene: TRBJ2-2
D gene: NA

CDR3 protein: CASSPGRGGYEQYF
CDR3 DNA: TGTGCCAGCAGCCCGGGTCGAGGGGGCTACGAGCAGTACTTC
V gene: TRBV6-1
CDR3 length: 14
J gene: TRBJ2-7
D gene: NA

CDR3 protein: CASSHAPPQGHYGYTF
CDR3 DNA: TGTGCCAGCAGCCATGCTCCACCGCAGGGGCACTATGGCTACACCTTC
V gene: TRBV4-2
CDR3 length: 16
J gene: TRBJ1-2
D gene: NA

CDR3 protein: CASSIGQGTYNEQFF
CDR3 DNA: TGTGCCAGTAGTATCGGACAGGGGACCTACAATGAGCAGTTCTTC
V gene: TRBV19
CDR3 length: 15
J gene: TRBJ2-1
D gene: TRBD1

CDR3 protein: CASSLESGVPSYEQYF
CDR3 DNA: TGCGCCAGCAGCTTGGAATCGGGAGTCCCCTCCTACGAGCAGTACTTC
V gene: TRBV5-1
CDR3 length: 16
J gene: TRBJ2-7
D gene: NA

CDR3 protein: CASREDGKNTEAFF
CDR3 DNA: TGTGCCAGCAGGGAGGACGGAAAGAACACTGAAGCTTTCTTT
V gene: TRBV25-1
CDR3 length: 14
J gene: TRBJ1-1
D gene: NA